The rows below give T cell receptor beta chains drawn from one sample of a study of T cell responses to AZD1222 COVID-19 vaccine. The method was immunoSEQ multiplex PCR; TCRdb's version includes in-frame clones alone and lacks a portion of them. This sample has some 110,000 clones, with more than 75% found just once. This specimen consisted of peripheral blood, obtained on day 0 of AZD1222 vaccination. Receptors were obtained from an adult in good health. CDR3s include the opening cysteine and the closing phenylalanine or tryptophan. A row's size may be missing; if present it is once, few, many or a size class.

V gene	clone size	CDR3 length	J gene	CDR3 protein
TRBV7-9	once	15	TRBJ2-7	CASSLYAGSSYEQYF
TRBV5-5	few	14	TRBJ2-7	CASSLRGAGNEQYF
TRBV7-2	-	15	TRBJ2-2	CASSLRRGNTGELFF
TRBV5-1	-	19	TRBJ1-5	CASSSRVEGTVEGIQPQHF
TRBV27	-	12	TRBJ2-1	CASSSSRREQFF
TRBV3-1/TRBV3-2	-	12	TRBJ1-2	CASSQGWYGYTF
TRBV19	few	14	TRBJ1-6	CASSITGYNSPLHF
TRBV19	few	14	TRBJ1-2	CASSIAAGGYGYTF
TRBV7-9	-	14	TRBJ2-5	CASSLRQDEETQYF
TRBV5-4	few	15	TRBJ2-1	CASSLWTGLFNEQFF
TRBV14	-	17	TRBJ2-5	CASSQATGLVGGETQYF
TRBV7-8	-	16	TRBJ1-3	CASSLVPASAGNTIYF
TRBV5-1	-	14	TRBJ1-4	CASSLQGAGEKLFF
TRBV11-2	-	16	TRBJ1-1	CASSPTDRGMNTEAFF
TRBV7-9	-	15	TRBJ1-6	CASTRPDLGNSPLHF
TRBV7-7	-	13	TRBJ2-3	CASSLGQTDTQYF
TRBV5-1	once	17	TRBJ2-1	CASSSEPAGTAYNEQFF
TRBV2	few	15	TRBJ1-1	CASSEARALNTEAFF
TRBV6-5	-	14	TRBJ1-4	CASSPDTWNEKLFF
TRBV5-6	-	15	TRBJ2-1	CASSLGGLSYNEQFF
TRBV5-1	-	15	TRBJ1-6	CASRRSGVGNSPLHF
TRBV10-1	-	15	TRBJ1-1	CASSERGFRDTEAFF